This T cell receptor (beta chain) stems from a study of blood T cell repertoires in COVID-19. Study overall: Acute-phase and convalescent COVID-19 samples originated in the United States, Italy and Spain. Sources were T cells, B-cell-depleted T cells, or PBMCs; the material itself was cDNA or gDNA.

Trimming took off 2 bases at V and 6 bases at J, with 11 bases between the two ends. Germline V gene data show CDR1 as GTSNPN and CDR2 as SVGIG (reference sequence). This CDR3 contains 13 residues. Generated by immunoSEQ multiplex PCR, the TCRdb table keeps only in-frame clones and is missing some. The repertoire consists of tens of thousands of clones, with just under 90% occurring once and the leading ten covering under 7.5%. Sequences were obtained from peripheral blood. The V and J genes are TRBV30 and TRBJ1-5; D call uncertain. This TCR came from a woman in her sixties with COVID-19, enrolled during active disease. The CDR3 sequence: CAWSFAGSQPQHF. CDR3 nucleotide sequence: TGTGCCTGGAGTTTTGCGGGTTCTCAGCCCCAGCATTTT.